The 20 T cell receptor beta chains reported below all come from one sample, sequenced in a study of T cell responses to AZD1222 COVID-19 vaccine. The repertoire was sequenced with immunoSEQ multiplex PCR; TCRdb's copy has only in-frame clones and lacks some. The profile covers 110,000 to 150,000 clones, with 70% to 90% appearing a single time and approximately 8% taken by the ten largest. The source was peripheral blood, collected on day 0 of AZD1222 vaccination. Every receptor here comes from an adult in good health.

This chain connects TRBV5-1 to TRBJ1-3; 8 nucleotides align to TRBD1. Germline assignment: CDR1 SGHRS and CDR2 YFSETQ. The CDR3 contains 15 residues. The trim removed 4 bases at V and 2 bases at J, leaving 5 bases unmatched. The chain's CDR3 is CASSTGQEAGNTIYF. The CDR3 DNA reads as TGCGCCAGCAGCACGGGACAGGAGGCTGGAAACACCATATATTTT.

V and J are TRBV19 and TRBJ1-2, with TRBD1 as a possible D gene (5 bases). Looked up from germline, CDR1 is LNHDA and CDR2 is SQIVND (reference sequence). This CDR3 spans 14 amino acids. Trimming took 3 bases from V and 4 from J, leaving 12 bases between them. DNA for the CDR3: TGTGCCAGTAGTATGGGTGGGGGAGCCTATGGCTACACCTTC. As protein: CASSMGGGAYGYTF.

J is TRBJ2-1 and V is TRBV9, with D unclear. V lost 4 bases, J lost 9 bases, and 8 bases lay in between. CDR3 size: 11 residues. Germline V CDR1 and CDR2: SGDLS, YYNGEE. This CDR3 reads CASSKAGEQFF. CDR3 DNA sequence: TGTGCCAGCAGCAAGGCCGGTGAGCAGTTCTTC.

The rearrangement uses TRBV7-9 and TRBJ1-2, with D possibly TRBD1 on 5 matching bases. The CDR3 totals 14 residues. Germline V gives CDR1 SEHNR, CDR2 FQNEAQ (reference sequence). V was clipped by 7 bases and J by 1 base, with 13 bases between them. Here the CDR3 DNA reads TGTGCCAGCACCTTGCGACAGAATAACTATGGCTACACCTTC. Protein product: CASTLRQNNYGYTF.

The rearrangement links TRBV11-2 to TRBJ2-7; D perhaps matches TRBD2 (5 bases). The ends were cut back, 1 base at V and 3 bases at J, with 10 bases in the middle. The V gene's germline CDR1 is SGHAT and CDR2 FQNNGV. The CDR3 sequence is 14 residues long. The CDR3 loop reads CASSLVAWDYEQYF. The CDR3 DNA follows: TGTGCCAGCAGCTTAGTAGCGTGGGACTACGAGCAGTACTTC.

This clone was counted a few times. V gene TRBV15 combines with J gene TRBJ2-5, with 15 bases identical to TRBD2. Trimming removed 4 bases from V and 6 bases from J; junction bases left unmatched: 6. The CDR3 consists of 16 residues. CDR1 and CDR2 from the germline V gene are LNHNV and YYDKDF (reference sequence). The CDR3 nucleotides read TGTGCCACCAGCACAGGACTAGCGGGGGGGAGGAAGACCCAGTACTTC. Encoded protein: CATSTGLAGGRKTQYF.

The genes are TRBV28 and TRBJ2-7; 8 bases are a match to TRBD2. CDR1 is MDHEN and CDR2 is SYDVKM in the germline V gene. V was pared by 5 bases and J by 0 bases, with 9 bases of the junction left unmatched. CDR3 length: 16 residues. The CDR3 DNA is TGTGCCAGCAGTCCTGAGCGGGGGACCCTCTCCTACGAGCAGTACTTC. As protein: CASSPERGTLSYEQYF. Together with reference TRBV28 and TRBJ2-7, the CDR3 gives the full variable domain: DVKVTQSSRYLVKRTGEKVFLECVQDMDHENMFWYRQDPGLGLRLIYFSYDVKMKEKGDIPEGYSVSREKKERFSLILESASTNQTSMYLCASSPERGTLSYEQYFGPGTRLTVT.

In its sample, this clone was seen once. Here the CDR3 DNA reads TGCGCCAGCAGTGAGGGTCGGGTACCCTACGAGCAGTACTTC. This encodes CASSEGRVPYEQYF. This chain links TRBV10-2 with TRBJ2-7; D gene ambiguous. CDR3 length: 14 residues. Germline V gene lookup returns CDR1 WSHSY and CDR2 SAAADI. With 2 bases removed from V and 2 bases from J, the gap between germline ends came to 10 bases.

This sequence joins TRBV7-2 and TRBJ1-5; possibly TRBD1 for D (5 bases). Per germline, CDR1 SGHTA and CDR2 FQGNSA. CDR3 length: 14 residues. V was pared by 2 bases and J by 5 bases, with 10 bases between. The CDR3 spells CASSLYGGDQPQHF. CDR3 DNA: TGTGCCAGCAGCTTATATGGGGGGGATCAGCCCCAGCATTTT.

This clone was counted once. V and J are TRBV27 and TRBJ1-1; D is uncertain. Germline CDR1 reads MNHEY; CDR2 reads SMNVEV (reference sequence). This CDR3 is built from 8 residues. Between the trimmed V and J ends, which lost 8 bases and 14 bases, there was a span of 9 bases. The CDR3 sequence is CASRSSFF. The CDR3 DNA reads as TGTGCCAGCCGGTCCAGCTTCTTT.

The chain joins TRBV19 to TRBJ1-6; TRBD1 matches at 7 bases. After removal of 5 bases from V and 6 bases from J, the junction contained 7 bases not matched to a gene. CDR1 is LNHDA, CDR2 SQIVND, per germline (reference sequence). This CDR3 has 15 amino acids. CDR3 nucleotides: TGTGCCAGTAGTCTCTCGGGACAGATTAATTCACCCCTCCACTTT. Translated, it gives CASSLSGQINSPLHF.

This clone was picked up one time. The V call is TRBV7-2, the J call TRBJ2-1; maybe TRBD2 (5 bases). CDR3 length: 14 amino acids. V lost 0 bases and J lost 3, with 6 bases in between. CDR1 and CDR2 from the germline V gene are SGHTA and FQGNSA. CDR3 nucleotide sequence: TGTGCCAGCAGCTTAGCGGAGGTCTACAATGAGCAGTTCTTC. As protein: CASSLAEVYNEQFF.

CDR3 amino acids: CSVEVGPINYGYTF. CDR3 nucleotides: TGCAGCGTTGAAGTAGGGCCAATTAACTATGGCTACACCTTC. This chain uses TRBV29-1 with TRBJ1-2, with no clear D. There are 14 residues in the CDR3. The germline V gene has CDR1 SQVTM and CDR2 ANQGSEA. V gave up 1 base and J gave up 1 base, with 10 bases separating them.

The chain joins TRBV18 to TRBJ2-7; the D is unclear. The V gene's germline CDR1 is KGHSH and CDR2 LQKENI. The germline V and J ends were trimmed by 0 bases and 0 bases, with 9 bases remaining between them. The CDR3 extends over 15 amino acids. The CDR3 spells CASSPPPPLSYEQYF. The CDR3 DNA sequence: TGTGCCAGCTCACCACCCCCTCCGCTCTCCTACGAGCAGTACTTC.

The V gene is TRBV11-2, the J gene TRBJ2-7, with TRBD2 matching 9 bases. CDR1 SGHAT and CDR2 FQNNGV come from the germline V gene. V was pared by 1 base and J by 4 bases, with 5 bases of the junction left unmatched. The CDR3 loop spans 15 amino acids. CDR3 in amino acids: CASSLVSGGNYEQYF. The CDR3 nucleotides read TGTGCCAGCAGCTTAGTTAGCGGGGGCAATTACGAGCAGTACTTC.

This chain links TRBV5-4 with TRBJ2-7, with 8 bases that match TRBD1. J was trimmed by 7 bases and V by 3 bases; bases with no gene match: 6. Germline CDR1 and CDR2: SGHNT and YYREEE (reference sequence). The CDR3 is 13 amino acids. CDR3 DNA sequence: TGTGCCAGCAGCTCCGGGACAGGTAGAGAGCAGTACTTC. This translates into CASSSGTGREQYF.

The CDR3 DNA reads as TGTGCCAGCAACGGAGTCGGGACAGCCAATTCACCCCTCCACTTT. Translated, it gives CASNGVGTANSPLHF. V gene TRBV9 combines with J gene TRBJ1-6; TRBD1 matches at 7 bases. V shed 6 bases and J 7 bases; nucleotides not matched to a gene: 10. Germline CDR1 and CDR2: SGDLS and YYNGEE. This CDR3 region has 15 residues.

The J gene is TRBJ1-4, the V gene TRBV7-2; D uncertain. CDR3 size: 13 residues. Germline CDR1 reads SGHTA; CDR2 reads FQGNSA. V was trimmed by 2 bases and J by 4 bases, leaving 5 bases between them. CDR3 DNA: TGTGCCAGCAGCTTAAACTTTAATGAAAAACTGTTTTTT. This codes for CASSLNFNEKLFF. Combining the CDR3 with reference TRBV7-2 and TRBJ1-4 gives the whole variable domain GAGVSQSPSNKVTEKGKDVELRCDPISGHTALYWYRQSLGQGLEFLIYFQGNSAPDKSGLPSDRFSAERTGGSVSTLTIQRTQQEDSAVYLCASSLNFNEKLFFGSGTQLSVL.

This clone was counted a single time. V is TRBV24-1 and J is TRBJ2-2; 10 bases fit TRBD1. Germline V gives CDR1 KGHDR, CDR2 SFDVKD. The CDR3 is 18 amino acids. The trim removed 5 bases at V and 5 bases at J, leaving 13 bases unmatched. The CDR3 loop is CATSARGSGTGETGELFF. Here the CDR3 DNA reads TGTGCCACCAGTGCTCGAGGGTCTGGGACAGGGGAGACCGGGGAGCTGTTTTTT.

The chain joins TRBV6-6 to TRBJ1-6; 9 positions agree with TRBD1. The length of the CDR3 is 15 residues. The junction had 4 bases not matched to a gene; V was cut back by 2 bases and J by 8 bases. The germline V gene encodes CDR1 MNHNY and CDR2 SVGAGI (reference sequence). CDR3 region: CASSYEQGADSPLHF. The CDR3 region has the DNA TGTGCCAGCAGTTACGAACAGGGGGCGGATTCACCCCTCCACTTT.